Listed below are T cell receptor beta chains from one sample, sequenced in a study of blood T cell repertoires in COVID-19. Profiled with immunoSEQ multiplex PCR; TCRdb holds only in-frame clones, not every one. Among about 400,000 clones listed, roughly 91% were seen once. Sequencing used PBMCs or T cells enriched from blood (not recorded which). These receptors originate from a woman aged 25 to 45 who had recovered from COVID-19. Each CDR3 is given with its conserved first and last residue. D genes are given only for firm matches. Expanded clones are given a class, and other clones once, few, many or no size at all.

size	J	D	V	CDR3	DNA
once	TRBJ2-7	NA	TRBV7-2	CASSFGRRIGGIYEQYF	TGTGCCAGCAGTTTTGGACGGAGGATAGGAGGGATCTACGAGCAGTACTTC
few	TRBJ1-2	NA	TRBV5-1	CASSLALGASNGYTF	TGCGCCAGCAGCTTGGCGCTGGGGGCCAGCAATGGCTACACCTTC
NA	TRBJ1-4	TRBD1	TRBV27	CASSYPPGTANEKLFF	TGTGCCAGCAGTTACCCCCCCGGGACAGCTAATGAAAAACTGTTTTTT
NA	TRBJ2-3	NA	TRBV7-2	CASSPRSYSTDTQYF	TGTGCCAGCAGCCCCCGAAGCTATAGCACAGATACGCAGTATTTT
NA	TRBJ2-5	NA	TRBV21-1	CASSSTYRGLMPPGEETQYF	TGTGCCAGCAGCAGCACCTACAGGGGGCTGATGCCTCCCGGAGAGGAGACCCAGTACTTC
NA	TRBJ2-1	TRBD2	TRBV11-3	CASSLVLAGDPYNEQFF	TGTGCCAGCAGCTTAGTACTAGCGGGGGATCCCTACAATGAGCAGTTCTTC
once	TRBJ2-3	TRBD2	TRBV6-5	CASRPSGITDTQYF	TGTGCCAGCAGACCTAGCGGGATCACAGATACGCAGTATTTT
NA	TRBJ2-7	NA	TRBV28	CASRLITGRPYF	TGTGCCAGCAGGCTGATTACAGGGCGCCCGTACTTC
NA	TRBJ1-1	NA	TRBV4-3	CASSQESVRGKAFF	TGCGCCAGCAGCCAAGAATCGGTGAGAGGGAAAGCTTTCTTT
NA	TRBJ2-5	NA	TRBV28	CASSFGGRRETQYF	TGTGCCAGCAGTTTCGGAGGGAGGAGGGAGACCCAGTACTTC
NA	TRBJ1-3	TRBD1	TRBV9	CASSVGTGGSGNTIYF	TGTGCCAGCAGCGTGGGGACAGGGGGCTCTGGAAACACCATATATTTT
NA	TRBJ1-1	NA	TRBV12-5	CASGLVLGQGIGSAFF	TGTGCTAGTGGTTTGGTTCTGGGCCAGGGGATAGGGTCAGCTTTCTTT
NA	TRBJ2-2	NA	TRBV5-1	CASTGEAAGRTGELFF	TGCGCCAGCACGGGGGAGGCCGCTGGCAGGACCGGGGAGCTGTTTTTT
NA	TRBJ2-1	TRBD2	TRBV5-4	CASSLAGRGHEQFF	TGTGCCAGCAGCTTGGCCGGGAGGGGTCATGAGCAGTTCTTC
NA	TRBJ1-5	TRBD1	TRBV3-1/TRBV3-2	CASSPGTGWYQPQHF	TGTGCCAGCAGCCCTGGGACAGGGTGGTATCAGCCCCAGCATTTT
NA	TRBJ1-1	NA	TRBV7-8	CASSFQRGILSEAFF	TGTGCCAGCAGCTTTCAAAGGGGAATACTGTCTGAAGCTTTCTTT
NA	TRBJ2-1	NA	TRBV2	CASSEALRYNEQFF	TGTGCCAGCAGTGAAGCTCTACGTTACAATGAGCAGTTCTTC
NA	TRBJ2-7	TRBD2	TRBV30	CAWSGGGSIYEQYF	TGTGCCTGGAGTGGGGGCGGGAGTATCTACGAGCAGTACTTC
NA	TRBJ1-1	TRBD1	TRBV27	CASSLSTGSGTEAFF	TGTGCCAGCAGTTTATCGACAGGGAGTGGCACTGAAGCTTTCTTT
NA	TRBJ1-4	NA	TRBV30	CAWSQRGEKLFF	TGTGCCTGGAGCCAACGGGGTGAAAAACTGTTTTTT
NA	TRBJ1-2	TRBD1	TRBV12-3/TRBV12-4	CASSMDREHGYTF	TGTGCCAGCAGCATGGACAGGGAGCATGGCTACACCTTC
NA	TRBJ1-1	NA	TRBV20-1	CSASGSVNTEAFF	TGCAGTGCTAGTGGGTCAGTGAACACTGAAGCTTTCTTT
NA	TRBJ1-5	NA	TRBV6-2/TRBV6-3	CASSYYGGSNQPQHF	TGTGCCAGCAGTTACTACGGGGGGAGCAATCAGCCCCAGCATTTT
NA	TRBJ1-5	NA	TRBV2	CASRGQKGSNQPQHF	TGTGCCAGCCGAGGACAAAAGGGGAGCAATCAGCCCCAGCATTTT
NA	TRBJ1-5	NA	TRBV28	CASNLWGGDQPQHF	TGTGCCAGCAATTTATGGGGGGGGGATCAGCCCCAGCATTTT
NA	TRBJ2-5	NA	TRBV5-1	CASSLEGGETQYF	TGCGCCAGCAGCTTGGAAGGAGGGGAGACCCAGTACTTC
few	TRBJ1-2	NA	TRBV5-1	CASSLAELEAGRYGYTF	TGCGCCAGCAGCTTGGCCGAATTAGAAGCAGGGCGCTATGGCTACACCTTC
NA	TRBJ1-4	NA	TRBV19	CASSPLQGGRGIFF	TGTGCCAGTAGTCCTCTACAAGGGGGACGGGGAATCTTTTTT
few	TRBJ2-5	TRBD1	TRBV9	CASSAMTGFGETQYF	TGTGCCAGCAGCGCCATGACAGGGTTCGGAGAGACCCAGTACTTC
NA	TRBJ1-1	NA	TRBV5-1	CASSDGHSLNTEAFF	TGCGCCAGCAGCGATGGACACAGCTTGAACACTGAAGCTTTCTTT
NA	TRBJ2-6	NA	TRBV28	CASSPRGLSGANVLTF	TGTGCCAGCAGTCCGCGGGGGCTCTCTGGGGCCAACGTCCTGACTTTC
NA	TRBJ2-3	NA	TRBV19	CASSGQGGDTQYF	TGTGCCAGTAGCGGGCAGGGTGGCGATACGCAGTATTTT
NA	TRBJ2-7	TRBD2	TRBV18	CASSPPPGLAGGGTYEQYF	TGTGCCAGCTCACCACCCCCGGGACTAGCGGGGGGAGGAACCTACGAGCAGTACTTC
NA	TRBJ2-7	TRBD1	TRBV6-5	CASSKIGTGVYEQYF	TGTGCCAGCAGTAAAATAGGGACAGGGGTCTACGAGCAGTACTTC
once	TRBJ1-3	TRBD1	TRBV9	CASSWDRDSGNTIYF	TGTGCCAGCAGCTGGGACAGGGACTCTGGAAACACCATATATTTT
NA	TRBJ2-3	TRBD2	TRBV7-8	CASSLVGGSTDTQYF	TGTGCCAGCAGCTTAGTGGGCGGGAGTACAGATACGCAGTATTTT
NA	TRBJ1-2	NA	TRBV7-2	CASRGVRGLYGYTF	TGTGCCAGCAGGGGAGTAAGGGGACTCTATGGCTACACCTTC
once	TRBJ1-3	TRBD1	TRBV29-1	CSPNRPQGAGNTIYF	TGCAGCCCCAACCGACCACAGGGGGCTGGAAACACCATATATTTT
NA	TRBJ2-2	TRBD1	TRBV19	CASSILRATGQGDTGELFF	TGTGCCAGTAGTATTTTAAGAGCCACGGGACAGGGGGACACCGGGGAGCTGTTTTTT
once	TRBJ1-1	TRBD1	TRBV7-9	CASGGQGFTEAFF	TGTGCCAGCGGTGGACAGGGATTCACTGAAGCTTTCTTT
NA	TRBJ2-7	NA	TRBV6-6	CASSPEGDEQYF	TGTGCCAGCAGCCCGGAAGGGGACGAGCAGTACTTC
once	TRBJ1-3	NA	TRBV28	CASTIWGGVSSGNTIYF	TGTGCCAGCACCATATGGGGAGGGGTGAGCTCTGGAAACACCATATATTTT
NA	TRBJ1-4	TRBD1	TRBV6-5	CASGYRGEKLFF	TGTGCCAGCGGCTACAGGGGAGAAAAACTGTTTTTT